Listed here is a single TCR beta chain. Its antigen remains unknown. Germline CDR1 MNHEY, CDR2 SMNVEV (reference sequence). The CDR3 loop spans 17 amino acids. Germline trimming cut 3 bases from V and 6 bases from J; bases unmatched to any gene: 14. The data are from a study of blood T cells in healthy people across ages. The study, taken as a whole, reports: The unsorted PBMCs prevented any conclusive comparison of naive versus antigen-experienced cells. The study found TCR beta diversity correlated strongly with naive T cell percentage. Long-lived and aged donors differed, with more naive CD4+ cells and higher diversity in the long-lived.

No fewer than 5 micrograms of total RNA were isolated from every sample. Primers used in a second PCR of about 6 to 11 cycles were a sample-barcoded 5' primer and a J-beta primer mix. TCRdb called the 5' RACE reads again in MiXCR, with one record for every CDR3 protein. The data show 800,000 to 900,000 distinct CDR3 sequences, roughly 60% seen once. The receptor comes from a man in his thirties or forties in good health. The chain couples TRBV27 to TRBJ2-5; 9 positions match TRBD2. Sequencing was carried out using blood. In nucleotides, the CDR3 is TGTGCCAGCAGTTTGGGGGCTAGCGGGGTGGGGATGAAGACCCAGTACTTC. Protein product: CASSLGASGVGMKTQYF.